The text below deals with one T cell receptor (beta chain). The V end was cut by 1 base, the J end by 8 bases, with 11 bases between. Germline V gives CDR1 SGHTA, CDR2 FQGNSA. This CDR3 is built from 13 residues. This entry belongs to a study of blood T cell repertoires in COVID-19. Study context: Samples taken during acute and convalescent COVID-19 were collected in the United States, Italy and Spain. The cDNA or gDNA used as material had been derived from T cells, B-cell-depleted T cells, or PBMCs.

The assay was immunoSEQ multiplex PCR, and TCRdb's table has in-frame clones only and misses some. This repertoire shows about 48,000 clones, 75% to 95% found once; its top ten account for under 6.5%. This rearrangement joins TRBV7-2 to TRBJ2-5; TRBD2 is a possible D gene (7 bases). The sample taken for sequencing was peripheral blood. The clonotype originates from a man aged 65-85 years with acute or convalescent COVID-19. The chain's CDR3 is CASSLGGGATQYF. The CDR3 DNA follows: TGTGCCAGCAGCTTAGGCGGGGGCGCAACCCAGTACTTC. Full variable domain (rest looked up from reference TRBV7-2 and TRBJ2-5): GAGVSQSPSNKVTEKGKDVELRCDPISGHTALYWYRQSLGQGLEFLIYFQGNSAPDKSGLPSDRFSAERTGGSVSTLTIQRTQQEDSAVYLCASSLGGGATQYFGPGTRLLVL.